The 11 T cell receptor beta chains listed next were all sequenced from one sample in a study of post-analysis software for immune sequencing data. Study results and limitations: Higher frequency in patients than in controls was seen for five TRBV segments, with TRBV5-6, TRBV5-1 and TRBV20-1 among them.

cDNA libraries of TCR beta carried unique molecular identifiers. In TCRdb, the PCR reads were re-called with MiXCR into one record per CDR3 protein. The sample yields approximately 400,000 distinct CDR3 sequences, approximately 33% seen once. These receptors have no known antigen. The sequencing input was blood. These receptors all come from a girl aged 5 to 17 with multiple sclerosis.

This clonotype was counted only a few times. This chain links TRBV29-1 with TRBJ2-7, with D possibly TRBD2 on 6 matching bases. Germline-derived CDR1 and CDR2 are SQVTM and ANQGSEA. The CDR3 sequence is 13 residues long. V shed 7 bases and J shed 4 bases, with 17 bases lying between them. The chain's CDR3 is CSARDSGVYEQYF. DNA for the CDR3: TGCAGCGCCAGGGACTCTGGGGTATACGAGCAGTACTTC.

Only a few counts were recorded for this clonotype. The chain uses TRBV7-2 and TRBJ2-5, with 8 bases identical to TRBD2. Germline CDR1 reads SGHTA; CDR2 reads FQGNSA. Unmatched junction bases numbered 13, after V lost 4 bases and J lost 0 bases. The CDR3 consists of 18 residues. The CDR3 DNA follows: TGTGCCAGCAGCTCGCCCCTAGGTAGCGGGGCGGACCAAGAGACCCAGTACTTC. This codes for CASSSPLGSGADQETQYF.

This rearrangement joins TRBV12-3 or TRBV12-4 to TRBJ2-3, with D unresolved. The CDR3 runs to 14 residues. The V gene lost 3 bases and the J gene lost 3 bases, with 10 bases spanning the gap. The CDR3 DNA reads TGTGCCAGCAGTTTTGAGGCGGCTACAGATACGCAGTATTTT. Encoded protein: CASSFEAATDTQYF.

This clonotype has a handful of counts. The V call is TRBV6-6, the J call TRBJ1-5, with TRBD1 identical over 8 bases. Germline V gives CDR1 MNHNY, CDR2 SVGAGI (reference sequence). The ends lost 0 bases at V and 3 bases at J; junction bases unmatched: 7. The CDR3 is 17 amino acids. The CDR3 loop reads CASSYSGRTGSNQPQHF. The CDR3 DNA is TGTGCCAGCAGTTACTCAGGGCGGACAGGGTCCAATCAGCCCCAGCATTTT.

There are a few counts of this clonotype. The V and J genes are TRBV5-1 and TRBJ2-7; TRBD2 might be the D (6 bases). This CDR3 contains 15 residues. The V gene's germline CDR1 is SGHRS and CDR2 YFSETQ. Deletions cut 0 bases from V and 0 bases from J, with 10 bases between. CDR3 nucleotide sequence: TGCGCCAGCAGCTTGGCTCAGGGAGGCTCCTACGAGCAGTACTTC. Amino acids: CASSLAQGGSYEQYF. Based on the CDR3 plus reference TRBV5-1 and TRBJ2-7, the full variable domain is KAGVTQTPRYLIKTRGQQVTLSCSPISGHRSVSWYQQTPGQGLQFLFEYFSETQRNKGNFPGRFSGRQFSNSRSEMNVSTLELGDSALYLCASSLAQGGSYEQYFGPGTRLTVT.

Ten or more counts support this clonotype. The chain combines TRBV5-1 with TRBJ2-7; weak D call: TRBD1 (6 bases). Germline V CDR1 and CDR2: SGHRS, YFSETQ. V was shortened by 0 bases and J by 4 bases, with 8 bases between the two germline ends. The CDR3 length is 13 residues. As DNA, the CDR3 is TGCGCCAGCAGCTTGGACAGGGCTTACGAGCAGTACTTC. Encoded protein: CASSLDRAYEQYF.

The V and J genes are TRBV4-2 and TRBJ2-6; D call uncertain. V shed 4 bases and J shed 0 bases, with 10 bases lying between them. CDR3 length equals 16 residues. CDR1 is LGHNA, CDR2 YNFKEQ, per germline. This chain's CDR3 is CASSRVDPSGANVLTF. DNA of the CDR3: TGTGCCAGCAGCCGCGTCGACCCCTCTGGGGCCAACGTCCTGACTTTC.

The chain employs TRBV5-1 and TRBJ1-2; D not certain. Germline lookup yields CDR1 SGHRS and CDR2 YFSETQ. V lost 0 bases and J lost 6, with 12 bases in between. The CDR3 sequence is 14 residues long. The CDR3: CASSLASVWDGYTF. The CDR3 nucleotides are TGCGCCAGCAGCTTGGCTTCAGTTTGGGATGGCTACACCTTC.

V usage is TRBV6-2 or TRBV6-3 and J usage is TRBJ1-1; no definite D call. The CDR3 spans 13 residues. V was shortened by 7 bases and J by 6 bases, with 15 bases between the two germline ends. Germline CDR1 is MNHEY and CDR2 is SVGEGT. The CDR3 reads CASTLLRFSEAFF. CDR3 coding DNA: TGTGCCAGCACCTTACTTAGATTTTCTGAAGCTTTCTTT.

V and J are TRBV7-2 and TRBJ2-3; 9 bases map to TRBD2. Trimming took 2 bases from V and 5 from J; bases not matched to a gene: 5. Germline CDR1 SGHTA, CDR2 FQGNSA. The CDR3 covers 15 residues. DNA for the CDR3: TGTGCCAGCAGCTTACTAGCGGGGAAGGTAGATACGCAGTATTTT. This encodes CASSLLAGKVDTQYF.

Here the CDR3 DNA reads TGTGCAACTAATGAAAAACTGTTTTTT. Protein: CATNEKLFF. This chain joins TRBV24-1 and TRBJ1-4; no clear D gene. The germline CDR1 and CDR2 sequences are KGHDR and SFDVKD. CDR3 size: 9 residues.